This T cell receptor (beta chain) was recorded in a study of Graves' ophthalmopathy and Graves' hyperthyroidism. CDR3 regions of TCR beta were amplified from RNA transcripts. An opening RT-PCR round employed HTBI primers and preceded a second-round multiplex PCR. TCRdb independently ran MiXCR on the multiplex PCR reads; one entry per CDR3 protein. The data contain 900,000 to 1,200,000 distinct CDR3 sequences, roughly two fifths of them singletons. Hyperthyroidism patients had new diagnoses, durations under 2 months, and ages of 18 to 65. The authors diagnosed from clinical symptoms, serum thyroxine, TRAb, thyroid ultrasound and orbital computed tomography. Sequenced material: peripheral blood or thyroid tissue (not recorded which). This TCR was recovered from an adult man with Graves' hyperthyroidism.

The CDR3 nucleotides read TGCAGTGCTTCCGGGACAGGGGCGGAAAATCAGCCCCAGCATTTT. It codes for CSASGTGAENQPQHF. The rearrangement joins TRBV20-1 to TRBJ1-5; 10 bases fit TRBD1. The trim removed 5 bases at V and 4 bases at J, leaving 8 bases unmatched. CDR1 and CDR2 from the germline V gene are DFQATT and SNEGSKA (reference sequence). The CDR3 is 15 residues long.